The 17 T cell receptor beta chains below were found in one sample sequenced in a study of technical replicates of blood from a handful of donors. TCRdb's copy holds only in-frame clones and misses some; the assay was immunoSEQ multiplex PCR. The sample includes about 73,000 clones, over 90% seen only once; the top ten take 4.7%. The specimen sequenced was PBMCs. Receptors were obtained from a human donor in good health. Some clones in this sample may be carry-over from other donors' samples.

The chain links TRBV29-1 to TRBJ2-7; TRBD1 matches at 8 bases. Germline CDR1 and CDR2: SQVTM and ANQGSEA. CDR3 size: 14 residues. The ends lost 6 bases at V and 2 bases at J; junction bases unmatched: 9. The CDR3 coding sequence is TGCAGCGTGACAGAGACAGGGGCCCCCTACGAGCAGTACTTC. Translation gives CSVTETGAPYEQYF.

Regarding this clone: The identical CDR3 is also encoded by other nucleotide sequences in the sample. The rearrangement links TRBV7-9 to TRBJ2-3; 7 bases map to TRBD1. With V trimmed by 3 bases and J by 0 bases, 0 bases remained unmatched. CDR1 SEHNR and CDR2 FQNEAQ come from the germline V gene (reference sequence). This CDR3 is built from 14 residues. DNA of the CDR3: TGTGCCAGCAGCTTGGGACAGAGCACAGATACGCAGTATTTT. It is translated as CASSLGQSTDTQYF.

The chain uses TRBV10-3 and TRBJ2-7; tentatively, D is TRBD2 (5 bases). CDR3 length: 12 amino acids. Germline V gene data show CDR1 as ENHRY and CDR2 as SYGVKD. V was clipped by 0 bases and J by 10 bases, with 10 bases between them. DNA for the CDR3: TGTGCCATCAGTGAGTCGGGAGCATCTCAGTACTTC. This encodes CAISESGASQYF.

CDR3 in DNA: TGTGCCAGCAGCTTGGGGCGTACCCCGAACACTGAAGCTTTCTTT. It specifies CASSLGRTPNTEAFF. V usage is TRBV7-2 and J usage is TRBJ1-1; TRBD1 might be the D (5 bases). Trimming stripped 3 bases from V and 1 base from J, with 12 bases between. There are 15 residues in the CDR3. CDR1 SGHTA and CDR2 FQGNSA come from the germline V gene.

The chain uses TRBV15 and TRBJ2-2; 8 nucleotides match TRBD2. Trimming at V came to 5 bases and at J to 8 bases, leaving 10 bases not matched to a gene. The CDR3 extends over 15 amino acids. Germline CDR1 reads LNHNV; CDR2 reads YYDKDF (reference sequence). This chain's CDR3 is CATSLGLARSGELFF. The CDR3 region has the DNA TGTGCCACCAGCTTAGGACTAGCTCGCTCGGGGGAGCTGTTTTTT.

This chain connects TRBV6-6 to TRBJ1-2; no definite D call. V was cut by 5 bases and J by 7 bases, with 14 bases left in between. This CDR3 is 13 amino acids long. CDR1 and CDR2 (germline): MNHNY, SVGAGI (reference sequence). The CDR3 loop reads CASSQSGSGGYTF. The CDR3, as DNA: TGTGCCAGCAGTCAGTCGGGGTCTGGTGGCTACACCTTC.

The chain joins TRBV4-1 to TRBJ1-1; tentative D call: TRBD1 (6 bases). Trimming stripped 3 bases from V and 4 bases from J, with 9 bases between. In germline, CDR1 is MGHRA, CDR2 YSYEKL. The CDR3 extends over 13 amino acids. CDR3 nucleotide sequence: TGCGCCAGCAGCCATATAGGGGGCACTGAAGCTTTCTTT. Its translation: CASSHIGGTEAFF.

This chain uses TRBV7-2 with TRBJ2-5; TRBD2 aligns across 10 bases. The junction had 6 bases not matched to a gene; V was cut back by 5 bases and J by 3 bases. The CDR3 spans 15 residues. The germline V gene has CDR1 SGHTA and CDR2 FQGNSA. The CDR3 sequence: CASSPTSGGEETQYF. The CDR3 DNA reads as TGTGCCAGCAGCCCAACCAGCGGGGGGGAAGAGACCCAGTACTTC.

V gene TRBV7-2 combines with J gene TRBJ2-7, with 13 positions matching TRBD2. The CDR3 covers 16 residues. V trimming: 5 bases; J trimming: 2 bases; junction bases outside the gene matches: 6. Germline V gives CDR1 SGHTA, CDR2 FQGNSA. The CDR3 region has the DNA TGTGCCAGCAGCCAACTAGCGGGAGGGCCCGCCTACGAGCAGTACTTC. Protein sequence: CASSQLAGGPAYEQYF.

The chain is built from TRBV5-6 and TRBJ1-5, with 7 bases aligning to TRBD1. CDR3 length: 16 residues. CDR1 is SGHDT and CDR2 is YYEEEE in the germline V gene. V dropped 0 bases and J dropped 5; count of bases not matched to a gene: 8. The CDR3 nucleotides are TGTGCCAGCAGCTTGGCGGGGACAGTGAATTATCAGCCCCAGCATTTT. Its protein is CASSLAGTVNYQPQHF.

The V gene is TRBV11-2, the J gene TRBJ1-1; D is possibly TRBD1 (5 bases). There are 13 residues in the CDR3. The germline V gene has CDR1 SGHAT and CDR2 FQNNGV. V dropped 1 base and J dropped 4 bases, with 7 bases sitting between them. CDR3 nucleotides: TGTGCCAGCAGCTTAGCAGGGCGCACTGAAGCTTTCTTT. Translating it yields CASSLAGRTEAFF.

This chain joins TRBV5-1 and TRBJ2-1; 10 bases match TRBD2. Unmatched junction bases numbered 4, after V lost 2 bases and J lost 2 bases. This CDR3 is built from 16 residues. From germline, CDR1 is SGHRS and CDR2 YFSETQ. The CDR3, as DNA: TGCGCCAGCAGCTTCCTAGCGGGAGCCGCCTACAATGAGCAGTTCTTC. Protein: CASSFLAGAAYNEQFF. Based on the CDR3 plus reference TRBV5-1 and TRBJ2-1, the full variable domain is KAGVTQTPRYLIKTRGQQVTLSCSPISGHRSVSWYQQTPGQGLQFLFEYFSETQRNKGNFPGRFSGRQFSNSRSEMNVSTLELGDSALYLCASSFLAGAAYNEQFFGPGTRLTVL.

This clone came up a few times. The genes are TRBV5-1 and TRBJ1-2, with unresolved D. The CDR3 is 14 amino acids. CDR1 is SGHRS, CDR2 YFSETQ, per germline. Trimming cost V 0 bases and J 0 bases, with 6 bases left between them. The DNA for the CDR3 is TGCGCCAGCAGCTTGGACAGCTCTAACTATGGCTACACCTTC. Its translation is CASSLDSSNYGYTF.

The chain carries TRBV29-1 and TRBJ2-7; D perhaps matches TRBD2 (5 bases). The V and J ends lost 4 bases and 2 bases respectively, with 27 bases between them. Germline V gene lookup returns CDR1 SQVTM and CDR2 ANQGSEA. There are 18 residues in the CDR3. DNA of the CDR3: TGCAGCGTTGTTAGGGCAGGTGGGAGCGGAGCTTTCCCCTACGAGCAGTACTTC. Translating gives CSVVRAGGSGAFPYEQYF.

The chain has TRBV6-1 and TRBJ2-5; D possibly corresponds to TRBD2 (6 bases). Germline CDR1 MNHNS, CDR2 SASEGT. The CDR3 runs to 13 residues. V was pared by 4 bases and J by 5 bases, with 11 bases between. CDR3 residues: CASSAGVWETQYF. The CDR3 bases are TGTGCCAGCAGTGCGGGGGTATGGGAGACCCAGTACTTC.

This clone was seen only once. This sequence joins TRBV5-1 and TRBJ2-1; D is ambiguous. Germline CDR1 is SGHRS and CDR2 is YFSETQ. Between the trimmed V and J ends, which lost 3 bases and 8 bases, there was a span of 12 bases. The CDR3 runs to 13 residues. The CDR3 DNA follows: TGCGCCAGCAGCTGGCCAGCAGGCGATGAGCAGTTCTTC. Translating gives CASSWPAGDEQFF.

The CDR3 protein is CASSLREVSRIGETQYF. The CDR3, as DNA: TGTGCCAGCAGCTTACGAGAGGTTTCGAGGATTGGGGAGACCCAGTACTTC. The V and J genes are TRBV7-2 and TRBJ2-5, with no clear D. V lost 2 bases to trimming and J lost 5 bases, with 21 bases between them. This CDR3 has 17 residues. Looked up from germline, CDR1 is SGHTA and CDR2 is FQGNSA.